This entry describes one T cell receptor (beta chain). This sample stems from a study of T cells expressing NK-cell markers. Background on the study: There were seven HCMV-seropositive donors and one seronegative donor among the eight sequenced.

With UMIs, 5'RACE template switching was used to make TCR beta cDNA. TCRdb reprocessed the 5' RACE reads, keeping one entry per CDR3 protein, no DNA. This repertoire includes almost 450,000 distinct CDR3 sequences. The sample taken for sequencing was blood T cells: a sorted CD56 or NKG2C T cell subset, CD4+ or CD8+ T cells, or bulk PBMC T cells (not recorded which). This sequence was found in a woman aged 18 to 69 in good health.

CDR3 loop: CASSSRDEQYF. The gene calls are TRBV12-3 or TRBV12-4 and TRBJ2-7. The CDR3 has 11 residues.